Described below is a single TCR beta chain sequence and its context. No antigen is known for it. CDR3 length: 14 residues. J lost 5 bases, V lost 0 bases, and 3 bases had no gene match. From germline, CDR1 is LGHNA and CDR2 YNFKEQ. Measured with immunoSEQ multiplex PCR; TCRdb has only the in-frame clones, and not every one. The data contain about 40,000 clones, 88% of them singletons. This entry is derived from a study of T cells in narcolepsy. Looking at the study overall: Enrolled donors included narcolepsy type 1 or type 2 patients and healthy controls. Broader study findings: Blood of same and different patients, but not healthy controls, reportedly held recurring autoreactive clonotypes. HCRT-specific and TRIB2-specific autoreactive clonotypes appeared among same-patient CSF and blood CD4+ clonotypes. In some patient and control memory CD4+ samples, autoreactive clones were absent.

The sequence came from a human donor with narcolepsy. The sample taken for sequencing was CD45RA- memory CD4+ T cells from PBMCs. This rearrangement joins TRBV4-2 to TRBJ2-5, with 7 nucleotides matching TRBD1. CDR3 in amino acids: CASSQDRGRETQYF. In DNA, the CDR3 is TGTGCCAGCAGCCAAGATAGGGGGCGGGAGACCCAGTACTTC.